The rows below give T cell receptor beta chains drawn from one sample of a study of blood T cell repertoires in COVID-19. TCRdb's table, derived via immunoSEQ multiplex PCR, lists solely in-frame clones and lacks some. The data contain 100,000 to 120,000 clones, 80% to 90% of them singletons. Sequencing was performed on peripheral blood. These receptors all stem from a human donor in a cohort sampled during active COVID-19. Both conserved end residues are part of each CDR3. Each record gives: V gene, D gene, CDR3 length, J gene, clone size, CDR3 protein, CDR3 DNA. A D gene is named only where the DNA matches it firmly. Size is omitted from some rows. Given values are once, few, many or a class for expanded clones.

V gene: TRBV19; D gene: TRBD1; CDR3 length: 14; J gene: TRBJ1-1; clone size: -; CDR3 protein: CASGTGGDADEAFF; CDR3 DNA: TGTGCCAGTGGAACAGGGGGCGACGCGGATGAAGCTTTCTTT
V gene: TRBV4-1; D gene: TRBD2; CDR3 length: 17; J gene: TRBJ2-3; clone size: -; CDR3 protein: CASSPRLAGGSTDTQYF; CDR3 DNA: TGCGCCAGCAGCCCCCGACTAGCGGGAGGGAGCACAGATACGCAGTATTTT
V gene: TRBV7-3; D gene: -; CDR3 length: 16; J gene: TRBJ1-2; clone size: -; CDR3 protein: CASSLAAGGLDYGYTF; CDR3 DNA: TGTGCCAGCAGCTTAGCAGCGGGGGGGCTTGACTATGGCTACACCTTC
V gene: TRBV6-5; D gene: TRBD1; CDR3 length: 15; J gene: TRBJ1-1; clone size: -; CDR3 protein: CASIITSTGETEAFF; CDR3 DNA: TGTGCCAGCATTATCACCTCGACAGGGGAGACTGAAGCTTTCTTT
V gene: TRBV4-1; D gene: -; CDR3 length: 14; J gene: TRBJ2-5; clone size: -; CDR3 protein: CASSKGGGVETQYF; CDR3 DNA: TGCGCCAGCAGCAAAGGGGGAGGGGTAGAGACCCAGTACTTC
V gene: TRBV7-6; D gene: -; CDR3 length: 13; J gene: TRBJ1-2; clone size: -; CDR3 protein: CASSLSPGDGYTF; CDR3 DNA: TGTGCCAGCAGCTTGTCCCCAGGGGACGGCTACACCTTC
V gene: TRBV7-3; D gene: TRBD1; CDR3 length: 15; J gene: TRBJ1-6; clone size: few; CDR3 protein: CASSLEGQGSSPLHF; CDR3 DNA: TGTGCCAGCAGCCTAGAGGGACAGGGCAGTTCACCCCTCCACTTT
V gene: TRBV18; D gene: -; CDR3 length: 15; J gene: TRBJ2-7; clone size: -; CDR3 protein: CASSPARGSSYEQYF; CDR3 DNA: TGTGCCAGCTCACCAGCTCGGGGAAGTTCCTACGAGCAGTACTTC
V gene: TRBV7-9; D gene: -; CDR3 length: 14; J gene: TRBJ1-1; clone size: -; CDR3 protein: CASSPDTVLQGAFF; CDR3 DNA: TGTGCCAGCAGCCCGGACACGGTTCTACAAGGGGCTTTCTTT
V gene: TRBV3-1/TRBV3-2; D gene: TRBD1; CDR3 length: 17; J gene: TRBJ1-4; clone size: -; CDR3 protein: CASSPNGQGTTNEKLFF; CDR3 DNA: TGTGCCAGCAGCCCGAACGGACAGGGCACAACTAATGAAAAACTGTTTTTT
V gene: TRBV2; D gene: TRBD2; CDR3 length: 15; J gene: TRBJ2-5; clone size: -; CDR3 protein: CASSNQGLYQETQYF; CDR3 DNA: TGTGCCAGCAGTAACCAGGGACTATACCAAGAGACCCAGTACTTC
V gene: TRBV7-6; D gene: -; CDR3 length: 14; J gene: TRBJ2-3; clone size: -; CDR3 protein: CASSLDSYTDTQYF; CDR3 DNA: TGTGCCAGCAGCTTAGACAGCTACACAGATACGCAGTATTTT
V gene: TRBV12-3/TRBV12-4; D gene: -; CDR3 length: 13; J gene: TRBJ2-1; clone size: -; CDR3 protein: CASSFSLGGKQFF; CDR3 DNA: TGTGCCAGCAGTTTCTCCCTGGGCGGGAAACAGTTCTTC
V gene: TRBV23-1; D gene: -; CDR3 length: 20; J gene: TRBJ1-4; clone size: -; CDR3 protein: CASTLKGHPRVGTSNEKLFF; CDR3 DNA: TGCGCCAGCACCCTCAAAGGACACCCCCGGGTAGGTACCTCTAATGAAAAACTGTTTTTT
V gene: TRBV2; D gene: -; CDR3 length: 11; J gene: TRBJ1-2; clone size: few; CDR3 protein: CASTEVTGYTF; CDR3 DNA: TGTGCCAGCACAGAGGTAACTGGCTACACCTTC
V gene: TRBV25-1; D gene: -; CDR3 length: 13; J gene: TRBJ1-3; clone size: once; CDR3 protein: CASSRGSGNTIYF; CDR3 DNA: TGTGCCAGCAGTCGGGGGTCTGGAAACACCATATATTTT
V gene: TRBV6-2/TRBV6-3; D gene: -; CDR3 length: 14; J gene: TRBJ2-7; clone size: -; CDR3 protein: CASSYSRQFYEQYF; CDR3 DNA: TGTGCCAGCAGTTACTCGAGACAGTTCTACGAGCAGTACTTC
V gene: TRBV2; D gene: TRBD1; CDR3 length: 15; J gene: TRBJ1-5; clone size: -; CDR3 protein: CASSGTGGPNQPQHF; CDR3 DNA: TGTGCCAGCAGTGGGACAGGGGGACCCAATCAGCCCCAGCATTTT
V gene: TRBV5-1; D gene: -; CDR3 length: 15; J gene: TRBJ2-7; clone size: -; CDR3 protein: CASSLGPGMAYEQYF; CDR3 DNA: TGCGCCAGCAGCTTGGGGCCAGGGATGGCCTACGAGCAGTACTTC
V gene: TRBV4-1; D gene: -; CDR3 length: 13; J gene: TRBJ2-7; clone size: once; CDR3 protein: CASSLNQGLEQYF; CDR3 DNA: TGCGCCAGCAGCCTTAATCAGGGTCTCGAGCAGTACTTC
V gene: TRBV27; D gene: -; CDR3 length: 16; J gene: TRBJ2-7; clone size: -; CDR3 protein: CASSPAAGIPFYEQYF; CDR3 DNA: TGTGCCAGCAGCCCGGCGGCGGGCATACCGTTCTACGAGCAGTACTTC
V gene: TRBV25-1; D gene: -; CDR3 length: 12; J gene: TRBJ1-1; clone size: -; CDR3 protein: CASSDRNTEAFF; CDR3 DNA: TGTGCCAGCAGCGATAGGAACACTGAAGCTTTCTTT
V gene: TRBV7-9; D gene: -; CDR3 length: 13; J gene: TRBJ1-1; clone size: -; CDR3 protein: CASSSGLQGEAFF; CDR3 DNA: TGTGCCAGCAGCTCCGGGCTACAGGGTGAAGCTTTCTTT
V gene: TRBV19; D gene: -; CDR3 length: 13; J gene: TRBJ2-5; clone size: -; CDR3 protein: CASSPSAPEAQYF; CDR3 DNA: TGTGCCAGCAGTCCTAGCGCCCCGGAGGCCCAGTACTTC
V gene: TRBV6-5; D gene: TRBD1; CDR3 length: 15; J gene: TRBJ2-3; clone size: -; CDR3 protein: CASSYSGRGTDTQYF; CDR3 DNA: TGTGCCAGCAGTTACTCCGGCAGGGGGACAGATACGCAGTATTTT
V gene: TRBV2; D gene: -; CDR3 length: 13; J gene: TRBJ1-4; clone size: -; CDR3 protein: CASRTVTNEKLFF; CDR3 DNA: TGTGCCAGCAGAACAGTAACTAATGAAAAACTGTTTTTT
V gene: TRBV6-6; D gene: -; CDR3 length: 13; J gene: TRBJ1-2; clone size: -; CDR3 protein: CASSYGAPVGYTF; CDR3 DNA: TGTGCCAGCAGTTACGGGGCCCCAGTGGGCTACACCTTC
V gene: TRBV3-1/TRBV3-2; D gene: TRBD2; CDR3 length: 16; J gene: TRBJ2-3; clone size: -; CDR3 protein: CASSQDWSGGSDTQYF; CDR3 DNA: TGTGCCAGCAGCCAAGATTGGAGCGGGGGCTCAGATACGCAGTATTTT
V gene: TRBV3-1/TRBV3-2; D gene: -; CDR3 length: 16; J gene: TRBJ2-7; clone size: once; CDR3 protein: CASSQKRSTVSYEQYF; CDR3 DNA: TGTGCCAGCAGCCAAAAGAGGTCCACGGTTTCCTACGAGCAGTACTTC
V gene: TRBV7-9; D gene: TRBD1; CDR3 length: 17; J gene: TRBJ1-2; clone size: -; CDR3 protein: CASSLGGTGGAYYGYTF; CDR3 DNA: TGTGCCAGCAGCTTAGGGGGCACAGGGGGCGCCTACTATGGCTACACCTTC
V gene: TRBV7-9; D gene: TRBD1; CDR3 length: 16; J gene: TRBJ1-1; clone size: -; CDR3 protein: CASSQYPGQGGTEAFF; CDR3 DNA: TGTGCCAGCAGCCAATACCCCGGACAGGGTGGAACTGAAGCTTTCTTT
V gene: TRBV7-2; D gene: TRBD2; CDR3 length: 16; J gene: TRBJ2-5; clone size: -; CDR3 protein: CASSYGTSGGQETQYF; CDR3 DNA: TGTGCCAGCAGCTACGGGACTAGCGGGGGACAAGAGACCCAGTACTTC
V gene: TRBV6-5; D gene: -; CDR3 length: 15; J gene: TRBJ1-2; clone size: -; CDR3 protein: CASSTDTAGLYGYTF; CDR3 DNA: TGTGCCAGCAGTACGGATACAGCAGGCCTCTATGGCTACACCTTC
V gene: TRBV18; D gene: -; CDR3 length: 13; J gene: TRBJ2-3; clone size: -; CDR3 protein: CASSSTSTDTQYF; CDR3 DNA: TGTGCCAGCTCATCCACTAGCACAGATACGCAGTATTTT
V gene: TRBV7-2; D gene: TRBD2; CDR3 length: 16; J gene: TRBJ2-1; clone size: once; CDR3 protein: CASRSSGTSSYNEQFF; CDR3 DNA: TGTGCCAGCAGGTCGAGCGGGACCAGCTCCTACAATGAGCAGTTCTTC
V gene: TRBV9; D gene: TRBD2; CDR3 length: 15; J gene: TRBJ2-3; clone size: -; CDR3 protein: CASSASGGGTDTQYF; CDR3 DNA: TGTGCCAGCAGCGCGAGCGGGGGGGGCACAGATACGCAGTATTTT
V gene: TRBV10-2; D gene: -; CDR3 length: 16; J gene: TRBJ1-2; clone size: once; CDR3 protein: CASRTQLQGKSYGYTF; CDR3 DNA: TGCGCCAGCAGGACTCAACTACAGGGAAAATCCTATGGCTACACCTTC
V gene: TRBV19; D gene: -; CDR3 length: 13; J gene: TRBJ2-7; clone size: -; CDR3 protein: CASSIGLSYEQYF; CDR3 DNA: TGTGCCAGTAGTATAGGTCTCAGCTACGAGCAGTACTTC
V gene: TRBV10-2; D gene: TRBD2; CDR3 length: 16; J gene: TRBJ2-1; clone size: -; CDR3 protein: CASSGGLENWPNEQFF; CDR3 DNA: TGCGCCAGCAGTGGGGGACTAGAAAATTGGCCCAATGAGCAGTTCTTC
V gene: TRBV7-6; D gene: TRBD1; CDR3 length: 17; J gene: TRBJ1-3; clone size: many; CDR3 protein: CASSLRPGGNSGNTIYF; CDR3 DNA: TGTGCCAGCAGCTTACGTCCAGGGGGCAATTCTGGAAACACCATATATTTT